This note documents a single TCR beta chain sequence. Antigen: not known. This specimen comes from a study of vaccination and CD4 T cells after COVID-19. Background on the study: The convalescents included six males and four females, and among them two were Hispanic while seven were Caucasian. Drawing of post-COVID samples took place a median roughly 100 days after diagnosis (range 35 to 161). Sampling that followed vaccination took place a median approximately 72 days after dose two, within a range of 14 to 241.

The sample's treatment: roughly ten-day PBMC culture with coronavirus spike peptide pools or control peptides (ViraFEST assay). Those CD4+ T cells from the unexposed donor predate the COVID-19 pandemic (2011-2018). The CDR3 covers 11 residues. The V end was cut by 6 bases, the J end by 13 bases, with 12 bases between. Sequencing of cultured CD4+ T cell DNA used the Oncomine TCR Beta short-read assay. TCRdb re-called the PCR reads through MiXCR, storing one row per CDR3 protein. The data contain about 7,100 distinct CDR3 sequences, around 47% of them singletons. The TCR originated in a human donor in good health. The sequenced sample consisted of CD4+ T cells from blood, cultured in vitro. V gene TRBV12-3 or TRBV12-4 combines with J gene TRBJ1-4; D ambiguous. This CDR3 is CASSRDWGLFF. The CDR3 DNA is TGTGCCAGCAGCCGCGACTGGGGACTGTTTTTT.